The T cell receptor beta chain under discussion was sequenced for a study of T cell repertoires in cytomegalovirus infection. Background on the study: Through public TCR beta signatures, both CMV infection and matching HLA type were indicated.

This clonotype was picked up a small number of times. The antigen is unknown. TCRdb analysed the reads with MiXCR anew, one entry per CDR3 protein. The sample lists roughly 500,000 distinct CDR3 sequences, 30% to 35% seen once, with about 17% in the top ten. Study-level findings and limits: There were HLA-C-restricted CMV-specific TCR beta clonotypes dominating the ex vivo response.

This CDR3 has 16 residues. Germline values: CDR1 SGHTA, CDR2 FQGNSA. The V end lost 5 bases, the J end lost 0 bases, and 16 bases lay between the germline ends. The receptor was derived from a human donor in good health (CMV status not recorded). Some clones in this sample may be carry-over from other donors' samples. The source was cultured PBMCs, collected from culture after CMV antigen stimulation. The chain uses TRBV7-2 and TRBJ2-5; weak D call: TRBD1 (7 bases). The DNA for the CDR3 is TGTGCCAGCAGCCGGACTGGAGGGGGCAACCAAGAGACCCAGTACTTC. Encoded protein: CASSRTGGGNQETQYF.